Reported below is one T cell receptor (beta chain). Its target is unknown. This sample is part of a study of shared clonotypes between healthy human individuals. Study outcomes and limitations: Deeper or shallower sequencing was expected to change how clonotypes are shared among donors.

Clones were sequenced by immunoSEQ multiplex PCR, and TCRdb holds only the in-frame ones, with some missing. Among about 1 million clones listed, about 75% were seen once. This clonotype was obtained from a man aged 18 to 30 in good health. Sample: memory CD4+ T cells sorted from blood. Subset denoted: CD45RA-negative fraction.

The CDR3 coding sequence is TGTGCCAGCAGTAACCGGACAGGGGGATATAGCAATCAGCCCCAGCATTTT. Translated, it gives CASSNRTGGYSNQPQHF. The chain has TRBV5-4 and TRBJ1-5, with 10 bases aligning to TRBD1. The junction had 8 bases not matched to a gene; V was cut back by 5 bases and J by 0 bases. The CDR3 contains 17 residues. The germline gives CDR1 SGHNT, CDR2 YYREEE (reference sequence).